This T cell receptor (beta chain) was obtained from a study of T cell repertoires in cytomegalovirus infection. Turning to the study itself: Recently identified HLA-C-restricted CMV epitopes and well-studied HLA-B-restricted CMV epitopes were used by the study. Public TCR beta signatures indicated both CMV infection and matching HLA type. Findings and limits, study-wide: The ex vivo response showed dominance by HLA-C-restricted CMV-specific TCR beta clonotypes. Based on cumulative public TCR beta family frequency, carriers of CMV plus the relevant HLA were identified.

With 2 bases removed from V and 4 bases from J, the gap between germline ends came to 13 bases. The CDR3 is 15 residues long. Germline V gene data show CDR1 as SGHTA and CDR2 as FQGNSA. TCRdb analysed the reads with MiXCR anew, one entry per CDR3 protein. The table includes about 890,000 distinct CDR3 sequences, more than 25% detected once. This clonotype was recorded at least ten times. Its antigen is as yet unknown. The sequenced sample was cultured CD8+ T cells from PBMCs, obtained from culture after CMV antigen stimulation. The chain combines TRBV7-2 with TRBJ2-3, with D perhaps given as TRBD1 or TRBD2 (5 bases each). The receptor was derived from a human donor in good health (CMV status not recorded). Some clones in this sample may be carry-over from other donors' samples. This CDR3 reads CASSLHLQDSDTQYF. CDR3 nucleotides: TGTGCCAGCAGCTTACACCTACAGGACTCAGATACGCAGTATTTT.